This T cell receptor beta chain was documented in a study of blood T cell repertoires in COVID-19. CDR3 size: 13 residues. Trimming removed 2 bases from V and 1 base from J, with 5 bases in between. In germline, CDR1 is SEHNR, CDR2 FQNEAQ (reference sequence). Libraries were prepared by immunoSEQ multiplex PCR; TCRdb keeps only in-frame clonotypes and omits some of them. Found here are about 100,000 clones, 81% of them singletons; the top ten hold less than 6%. The chain couples TRBV7-9 to TRBJ1-1, with no clear D. Sequencing was done on a sample of peripheral blood. The source of this sequence is a man older than 75 with COVID-19, enrolled during active disease. CDR3 amino acids: CASSLTKNTEAFF. The CDR3 DNA reads as TGTGCCAGCAGCTTAACAAAGAACACTGAAGCTTTCTTT.